The 19 T cell receptor beta chains below were found in one sample sequenced in a study of blood T cell repertoires in COVID-19. Profiled with immunoSEQ multiplex PCR; TCRdb holds only in-frame clones, not every one. The table has about 190,000 clones, more than 65% seen once. Sample: peripheral blood. These receptor sequences come from a woman of 80 years or more with active or convalescent COVID-19.

This clone appeared a single time. For the CDR3, the DNA is TGTGCCAGCAGCGTAGGCGGGACTCTCCCCTCCTACGAGCAGTACTTC. Its translation: CASSVGGTLPSYEQYF. This chain links TRBV9 with TRBJ2-7; possible D gene TRBD2, 6 bases. Germline CDR1 is SGDLS and CDR2 is YYNGEE. Trimming cost V 0 bases and J 0 bases, with 13 bases left between them. The length of the CDR3 is 16 residues. Using reference TRBV9 and TRBJ2-7 for the parts outside the CDR3, the full variable domain is DSGVTQTPKHLITATGQRVTLRCSPRSGDLSVYWYQQSLDQGLQFLIQYYNGEERAKGNILERFSAQQFPDLHSELNLSSLELGDSALYFCASSVGGTLPSYEQYFGPGTRLTVT.

V is TRBV5-8 and J is TRBJ1-4; D perhaps matches TRBD1 (5 bases). In germline, CDR1 is SGHTS, CDR2 YDEGEE. Trimming left V 3 bases short and J 8 bases short, with 20 bases between. The CDR3 contains 16 residues. CDR3 residues: CASSSIDRDFGEKLFF. CDR3 nucleotide sequence: TGTGCCAGCAGCTCAATCGACCGGGACTTTGGGGAAAAACTGTTTTTT. Supplemented by reference TRBV5-8 and TRBJ1-4, the full variable domain reads EAGVTQSPTHLIKTRGQQATLRCSPISGHTSVYWYQQALGLGLQFLLWYDEGEERNRGNFPPRFSGRQFPNYSSELNVNALELEDSALYLCASSSIDRDFGEKLFFGSGTQLSVL.

This clone has only one observation. The rearrangement joins TRBV24-1 to TRBJ2-4; 10 bases fit TRBD2. Looked up from germline, CDR1 is KGHDR and CDR2 is SFDVKD. The CDR3 consists of 17 residues. With V trimmed by 5 bases and J by 3 bases, 9 bases remained unmatched. This chain's CDR3 is CATSGGGAGGDKNIQYF. The CDR3, as DNA: TGTGCCACCAGTGGGGGGGGAGCGGGAGGGGACAAAAACATTCAGTACTTC.

V is TRBV5-4 and J is TRBJ2-4, with D possibly TRBD1 on 6 matching bases. Germline V gene lookup returns CDR1 SGHNT and CDR2 YYREEE (reference sequence). The CDR3 is 15 residues long. Trimming took off 0 bases at V and 7 bases at J, with 14 bases between the two ends. CDR3 loop: CASSLATQGRNIQYF. CDR3 DNA sequence: TGTGCCAGCAGCTTGGCCACCCAGGGGCGGAACATTCAGTACTTC.

The V and J genes are TRBV10-1 and TRBJ2-1; possibly TRBD2 for D (6 bases). Deletions cut 9 bases from V and 4 bases from J, with 13 bases between. This CDR3 contains 13 residues. CDR1 and CDR2 from the germline V gene are WNHNN and SYGVQD (reference sequence). The CDR3 coding sequence is TGCGCCAGTTCAAGCGGGCCTTACAATGAGCAGTTCTTC. This sequence encodes CASSSGPYNEQFF.

The chain's CDR3 is CASSITTAGYTF. In nucleotides, the CDR3 is TGTGCCAGTAGTATAACCACAGCCGGCTACACCTTC. The chain couples TRBV19 to TRBJ1-2; D uncertain. CDR1 and CDR2 from the germline V gene are LNHDA and SQIVND (reference sequence). Trimming took off 2 bases at V and 8 bases at J, with 9 bases between the two ends. The CDR3 is 12 residues long.

The table lists this clone with a count of one. V is TRBV20-1 and J is TRBJ1-1; 8 bases line up with TRBD1. The V gene's germline CDR1 is DFQATT and CDR2 SNEGSKA (reference sequence). This CDR3 spans 15 amino acids. With V trimmed by 3 bases and J by 4 bases, 10 bases remained unmatched. The CDR3, as DNA: TGCAGTGCTAGTTTGCAGGGGGCGAGAAGCACTGAAGCTTTCTTT. Amino acid sequence: CSASLQGARSTEAFF.

CDR3 amino acids: CSATPSPNTEAFF. The CDR3 nucleotides read TGCAGCGCCACCCCCAGTCCAAACACTGAAGCTTTCTTT. The gene calls are TRBV29-1 and TRBJ1-1, with unresolved D. The CDR3 contains 13 residues. The germline V and J ends were trimmed by 7 bases and 2 bases, with 14 bases remaining between them. Germline V gene data show CDR1 as SQVTM and CDR2 as ANQGSEA.

Comments on this clone: The sample holds other DNA sequences that translate to the same CDR3. The gene calls are TRBV5-8 and TRBJ2-2, with a tentative D call TRBD1 (5 bases). Germline V gene sequence: CDR1 SGHTS, CDR2 YDEGEE. The CDR3 covers 15 residues. V was clipped by 0 bases and J by 2 bases, with 8 bases between them. CDR3 loop: CASSLAGLNTGELFF. In DNA form, the CDR3 reads TGTGCCAGCAGCTTGGCAGGGTTAAACACCGGGGAGCTGTTTTTT.

This chain joins TRBV2 and TRBJ1-2; 10 nucleotides agree with TRBD1. The CDR3 runs 15 residues. V lost 5 bases to trimming and J lost 4 bases; unmatched junction nucleotides: 7. Germline CDR1 SNHLY, CDR2 FYNNEI. The CDR3 loop reads CASSPWGQGPYGYTF. The DNA of the CDR3 is TGTGCCAGCAGTCCGTGGGGACAGGGGCCCTATGGCTACACCTTC.

The chain combines TRBV4-1 with TRBJ2-1; D unresolved. V shed 1 base and J shed 8 bases, with 9 bases lying between them. Germline CDR1 MGHRA, CDR2 YSYEKL. The CDR3 is 13 amino acids. CDR3 sequence (DNA): TGCGCCAGCAGCCAAGTGGTGGAGTATGAGCAGTTCTTC. Its protein product is CASSQVVEYEQFF.

The J gene is TRBJ1-1, the V gene TRBV3-1 (or the pseudogene TRBV3-2), with D possibly being TRBD1 (5 bases). The V end was cut by 4 bases, the J end by 4 bases, with 7 bases between. Germline V gene sequence: CDR1 LGHDT, CDR2 YNNKEL (reference sequence). The CDR3 sequence is 12 residues long. Here the CDR3 reads CASSPGGTEAFF. As DNA, the CDR3 is TGTGCCAGCAGCCCGGGGGGCACTGAAGCTTTCTTT.

In its sample, this clone was seen a few times. The chain carries TRBV7-3 and TRBJ2-1, with 12 positions matching TRBD2. The V gene's germline CDR1 is SGHTA and CDR2 FQGTGA. V trimming: 5 bases; J trimming: 8 bases; junction bases outside the gene matches: 7. The CDR3 is 15 residues long. Here the CDR3 reads CASSLLAGGTYEQFF. The CDR3 coding sequence is TGTGCCAGCAGCCTCCTAGCGGGAGGGACTTATGAGCAGTTCTTC.

The chain links TRBV6-5 to TRBJ1-5; 9 bases align to TRBD1. Germline trimming cut 10 bases from V and 4 bases from J; bases unmatched to any gene: 8. The CDR3 has 14 residues. The germline V gene encodes CDR1 MNHEY and CDR2 SVGAGI. The CDR3 DNA sequence: TGTGCCACGCGCGAGACAGGGGGTAATCAGCCCCAGCATTTT. Encoded protein: CATRETGGNQPQHF.

The chain is built from TRBV3-1 (or the pseudogene TRBV3-2) and TRBJ1-4; D might be TRBD1 (5 bases). Germline V gene data show CDR1 as LGHDT and CDR2 as YNNKEL (reference sequence). Deletions cut 4 bases from V and 8 bases from J, with 11 bases between. CDR3 length: 13 residues. The CDR3 region is CASSRGEGEKLFF. CDR3 DNA sequence: TGTGCCAGCAGCCGGGGGGAGGGCGAAAAACTGTTTTTT.

The chain carries TRBV6-6 and TRBJ1-1, with a tentative D call TRBD1 (6 bases). Trimming pared 5 bases from V and 7 bases from J, leaving 17 bases between. CDR1 and CDR2 from the germline V gene are MNHNY and SVGAGI (reference sequence). The CDR3 runs to 14 residues. The CDR3 region is CASSLIAGGDEAFF. In nucleotides, the CDR3 is TGTGCCAGCAGTCTCATCGCGGGGGGCGATGAAGCTTTCTTT.

This sequence joins TRBV19 and TRBJ2-6, with D perhaps matching TRBD2 (5 bases). With 6 bases removed from V and 1 base from J, the gap between germline ends came to 13 bases. In germline, CDR1 is LNHDA, CDR2 SQIVND (reference sequence). This CDR3 has 16 amino acids. The CDR3 DNA reads as TGTGCCAGTAGCGAATCGGGATCTTCTGGGGCCAACGTCCTGACTTTC. Translation gives CASSESGSSGANVLTF.

The chain has TRBV7-9 and TRBJ2-2; TRBD2 matches 8 bases. V lost 5 bases, J lost 5 bases, and 13 bases stayed unmatched. This CDR3 is built from 17 residues. Germline V CDR1 and CDR2: SEHNR, FQNEAQ (reference sequence). The CDR3 DNA reads TGTGCCAGCAGCCCCCAAGGAGCGGGAGTTGGAACCGGGGAGCTGTTTTTT. Its protein is CASSPQGAGVGTGELFF.

The V gene is TRBV10-3, the J gene TRBJ1-2, with D maybe TRBD1 (6 bases). Germline lookup yields CDR1 ENHRY and CDR2 SYGVKD. The CDR3 is made up of 12 amino acids. V was pared by 2 bases and J by 7 bases, with 8 bases between. The CDR3 region is CAISEPGVGYTF. The CDR3 DNA reads TGTGCCATCAGTGAGCCAGGGGTTGGCTACACCTTC.